This entry lists 20 T cell receptor beta chains sequenced from one sample in a study of response to subunit inactivated influenza vaccine. MiXCR, run by TCRdb on the RT-PCR reads, gives a single entry per CDR3 protein. The repertoire holds 530,000 or so distinct CDR3 sequences, with 12% as singletons. Sequencing used PBMCs from blood, obtained on the day of vaccination. The receptor source for this set is a man aged 45 to 65 who received an inactivated influenza vaccine.

This clonotype was recorded a few times. The chain is built from TRBV4-1 and TRBJ1-4; unclear D gene. Trimming took off 3 bases at V and 0 bases at J, with 11 bases between the two ends. Germline CDR1 reads MGHRA; CDR2 reads YSYEKL. The CDR3 is 16 amino acids. The DNA of the CDR3 is TGCGCCAGCAGCCAGGATAGACGGGCAACTAATGAAAAACTGTTTTTT. Residues: CASSQDRRATNEKLFF.

The chain is built from TRBV7-9 and TRBJ2-7; D is ambiguous. This CDR3 is 12 amino acids long. Between the trimmed V and J ends, which lost 4 bases and 7 bases, there was a span of 11 bases. Germline V lookup: CDR1 SEHNR, CDR2 FQNEAQ (reference sequence). This CDR3 reads CASSSALGEQYF. CDR3 nucleotide sequence: TGTGCCAGCAGCTCCGCGCTGGGAGAGCAGTACTTC.

This clonotype was detected only a few times. This chain joins TRBV4-3 and TRBJ2-2; D tentatively fits TRBD1 or TRBD2 (6 bases each). V was shortened by 4 bases and J by 7 bases, with 19 bases between the two germline ends. The CDR3 length is 16 residues. Per the germline V gene, CDR1 is LGHNA and CDR2 is YSLEER. CDR3 DNA sequence: TGCGCCAGCAGCCGCGGGACAACCGGCCAAGGCGGGGAGCTGTTTTTT. This sequence encodes CASSRGTTGQGGELFF.

The rearrangement joins TRBV6-5 to TRBJ1-3; 7 nucleotides align to TRBD1. Germline V gene sequence: CDR1 MNHEY, CDR2 SVGAGI. Trimming at V came to 2 bases and at J to 0 bases, leaving 10 bases not matched to a gene. This CDR3 has 18 amino acids. CDR3 coding DNA: TGTGCCAGCAGTTACGCTTTAGGGGGCTCAGTCTCTGGAAACACCATATATTTT. Protein: CASSYALGGSVSGNTIYF.

The sample holds many counts of this clonotype. This chain links TRBV6-5 with TRBJ2-7; D not resolved. With 1 base removed from V and 3 bases from J, the gap between germline ends came to 7 bases. The germline gives CDR1 MNHEY, CDR2 SVGAGI. This CDR3 has 13 amino acids. The CDR3 loop reads CASSYLGFYEQYF. In DNA form, the CDR3 reads TGTGCCAGCAGTTACTTAGGATTCTACGAGCAGTACTTC.

This clonotype was picked up many times. The chain joins TRBV10-3 to TRBJ1-6, with D possibly TRBD1 on 5 matching bases. This CDR3 spans 15 amino acids. Trimming stripped 0 bases from V and 4 bases from J, with 7 bases between. The germline V gene encodes CDR1 ENHRY and CDR2 SYGVKD. The CDR3 spells CAISESQGYNSPLHF. For the CDR3, the DNA is TGTGCCATCAGTGAGTCGCAGGGATATAATTCACCCCTCCACTTT.

This clonotype has a handful of counts. The chain carries TRBV4-3 and TRBJ1-2; tentative D call: TRBD1 (6 bases). Germline values: CDR1 LGHNA, CDR2 YSLEER. The CDR3 has 17 amino acids. Trimming took 0 bases from V and 4 from J, leaving 18 bases between them. CDR3 amino acids: CASSQDLAWGLGYGYTF. DNA for the CDR3: TGCGCCAGCAGCCAAGATCTCGCCTGGGGGCTCGGCTATGGCTACACCTTC.

This chain uses TRBV7-2 with TRBJ2-3; D is unclear. The CDR3 contains 14 residues. Trimming pared 2 bases from V and 0 bases from J, leaving 6 bases between. From germline, CDR1 is SGHTA and CDR2 FQGNSA. The CDR3 is CASSLIASTDTQYF. CDR3 DNA: TGTGCCAGCAGCTTAATTGCTAGCACAGATACGCAGTATTTT. The full variable domain, its missing parts supplied by reference TRBV7-2 and TRBJ2-3, is GAGVSQSPSNKVTEKGKDVELRCDPISGHTALYWYRQSLGQGLEFLIYFQGNSAPDKSGLPSDRFSAERTGGSVSTLTIQRTQQEDSAVYLCASSLIASTDTQYFGPGTRLTVL.

The chain recombines TRBV15 with TRBJ2-1; D remains ambiguous. Per the germline V gene, CDR1 is LNHNV and CDR2 is YYDKDF (reference sequence). CDR3 length: 15 residues. V dropped 1 base and J dropped 6 bases, with 13 bases sitting between them. DNA for the CDR3: TGTGCCACCAGCAGAGGCGGATCGACGGTCAATGAGCAGTTCTTC. As protein: CATSRGGSTVNEQFF.

V usage is TRBV28 and J usage is TRBJ2-7; D gene uncertain. This CDR3 comprises 16 residues. V dropped 5 bases and J dropped 0 bases, with 17 bases sitting between them. The germline V gene has CDR1 MDHEN and CDR2 SYDVKM. CDR3 amino acids: CASSKDVSGGSYEQYF. The CDR3 nucleotides read TGTGCCAGCAGTAAAGATGTTTCAGGTGGCTCCTACGAGCAGTACTTC. Full variable domain (remainder filled in from reference TRBV28 and TRBJ2-7): DVKVTQSSRYLVKRTGEKVFLECVQDMDHENMFWYRQDPGLGLRLIYFSYDVKMKEKGDIPEGYSVSREKKERFSLILESASTNQTSMYLCASSKDVSGGSYEQYFGPGTRLTVT.

The rearrangement uses TRBV20-1 and TRBJ2-1; TRBD2 might be the D (6 bases). V shed 0 bases and J shed 4 bases, with 16 bases lying between them. The CDR3 sequence is 16 residues long. Germline CDR1 is DFQATT and CDR2 is SNEGSKA (reference sequence). The CDR3 spells CSARDGSSVLYNEQFF. CDR3 DNA sequence: TGCAGTGCTAGAGATGGGTCTAGCGTTCTATACAATGAGCAGTTCTTC.

This clonotype was seen a few times. The CDR3 region has the DNA TGTGCCAGCAGCCCGACTAGCTTTAGTGAGCAGTTCTTC. This gives the protein CASSPTSFSEQFF. The chain joins TRBV6-2 or TRBV6-3 to TRBJ2-1; 7 positions agree with TRBD2. The J segment lost 9 bases and the V segment lost 6 bases, leaving 8 bases of the junction unmatched. The CDR3 contains 13 residues. CDR1 MNHEY and CDR2 SVGEGT come from the germline V gene.

V is TRBV24-1 and J is TRBJ2-3, with D possibly TRBD2 on 7 matching bases. Germline V gene sequence: CDR1 KGHDR, CDR2 SFDVKD. This CDR3 is 15 amino acids long. Trimming cost V 5 bases and J 0 bases, with 11 bases left between them. This CDR3 reads CATSVGGRSTDTQYF. The CDR3 DNA follows: TGTGCCACCAGTGTCGGGGGGCGTAGCACAGATACGCAGTATTTT.

The rearrangement joins TRBV19 to TRBJ1-5, with unresolved D. V was cut by 3 bases and J by 2 bases, with 11 bases left in between. This CDR3 region has 15 residues. In germline, CDR1 is LNHDA, CDR2 SQIVND (reference sequence). For the CDR3, the DNA is TGTGCCAGTAGTATGGCGGGCGGCCGCAATCAGCCCCAGCATTTT. This translates into CASSMAGGRNQPQHF.

V is TRBV20-1 and J is TRBJ2-1, with D perhaps matching TRBD1 or TRBD2 (5 bases each). In germline, CDR1 is DFQATT, CDR2 SNEGSKA (reference sequence). The ends were cut back, 0 bases at V and 6 bases at J, with 12 bases in the middle. This CDR3 spans 14 amino acids. The CDR3 DNA reads TGCAGTGCTAGAGATGAGAGGGGTTTCAATGAGCAGTTCTTC. It yields the protein CSARDERGFNEQFF.

This clonotype was seen only a few times. V gene TRBV6-1 combines with J gene TRBJ2-5; 12 positions agree with TRBD1. Germline CDR1 reads MNHNS; CDR2 reads SASEGT. V dropped 5 bases and J dropped 7; count of bases not matched to a gene: 8. This CDR3 comprises 15 residues. The CDR3 DNA is TGTGCCAGCAGTACCGGGACAGGGGGCAGAGGGACCCAGTACTTC. Translated, it gives CASSTGTGGRGTQYF.

This clonotype was counted only a few times. The chain uses TRBV12-3 or TRBV12-4 and TRBJ2-2, with D tentatively TRBD1 or TRBD2 (6 bases each). The CDR3 sequence is 14 residues long. The V end lost 5 bases, the J end lost 7 bases, and 14 bases lay between the germline ends. CDR3 in amino acids: CASSGTQGHGELFF. The DNA of the CDR3 is TGTGCCAGCAGTGGGACTCAGGGGCACGGGGAGCTGTTTTTT.

V and J are TRBV6-1 and TRBJ1-4; D remains unclear. Germline lookup yields CDR1 MNHNS and CDR2 SASEGT. Trimming took 6 bases from V and 0 from J, leaving 11 bases between them. The CDR3 loop spans 15 amino acids. CDR3 sequence reads: CASRTSLATNEKLFF. The CDR3 nucleotides read TGTGCCAGCAGGACCTCATTGGCAACTAATGAAAAACTGTTTTTT.

This clonotype was seen more than once but under ten times. This chain joins TRBV29-1 and TRBJ2-7; the D is unclear. CDR1 is SQVTM and CDR2 is ANQGSEA in the germline V gene. V dropped 5 bases and J dropped 6 bases, with 11 bases sitting between them. The CDR3 loop spans 11 amino acids. The CDR3 reads CSVFRLGEQYF. The CDR3 DNA is TGCAGCGTTTTTCGACTCGGCGAGCAGTACTTC.

This chain joins TRBV27 and TRBJ2-7, with 7 bases identical to TRBD1. This CDR3 region has 14 residues. In germline, CDR1 is MNHEY, CDR2 SMNVEV (reference sequence). The junction had 9 bases not matched to a gene; V was cut back by 5 bases and J by 5 bases. This chain's CDR3 is CASSHRGRVDEQYF. DNA for the CDR3: TGTGCCAGCAGTCACAGGGGTCGAGTGGACGAGCAGTACTTC.